The rows below give T cell receptor beta chains drawn from one sample of a study of T cell responses to AZD1222 COVID-19 vaccine. Data came from immunoSEQ multiplex PCR; TCRdb stores just in-frame clones and leaves some out. The profile shows 40,000 to 45,000 clones, around 80% of them singletons. The sample here was peripheral blood, taken on day 0 of AZD1222 vaccination. The origin of the receptors is an adult in good health. Each CDR3 is given with its conserved first and last residue. A D gene is named only where the DNA matches it firmly. Size values are once, few and many counts, or a class for expanded clones, and some rows have none.

. . TRBJ1-4 TRBV19 CASSSGGAPNEKLFF TGTGCCAGTAGTAGTGGAGGTGCGCCTAATGAAAAACTGTTTTTT
. . TRBJ2-2 TRBV3-1/TRBV3-2 CASSHLGGWNTGELFF TGTGCCAGCAGCCACCTGGGGGGATGGAACACCGGGGAGCTGTTTTTT
. . TRBJ1-4 TRBV19 CASRDSQGTNEKLFF TGTGCCAGTCGAGATTCACAGGGCACTAATGAAAAACTGTTTTTT
TRBD2 . TRBJ2-3 TRBV20-1 CSASEASGGRTDTQYF TGCAGTGCTAGTGAGGCCAGCGGGGGGAGAACAGATACGCAGTATTTT
. . TRBJ1-2 TRBV19 CASSIDRGTGYTF TGTGCCAGTAGTATAGATCGTGGGACGGGCTACACCTTC
TRBD2 . TRBJ2-1 TRBV19 CASSPLVQRGDNEQFF TGTGCCAGTAGTCCCCTCGTCCAGCGGGGGGACAATGAGCAGTTCTTC
. . TRBJ2-1 TRBV11-2 CASSLARQEQFF TGTGCCAGCAGCTTAGCTCGACAGGAGCAGTTCTTC
TRBD1 . TRBJ1-2 TRBV13 CASSSQQGEKSYGYTF TGTGCCAGCAGCTCCCAACAGGGGGAGAAAAGCTATGGCTACACCTTC
TRBD1 once TRBJ2-3 TRBV6-6 CASSRAGTGEVDTQYF TGTGCCAGCAGTCGAGCCGGGACAGGGGAGGTAGATACGCAGTATTTT
. . TRBJ1-1 TRBV12-3/TRBV12-4 CASSLEGRTEAFF TGTGCCAGCAGTTTAGAGGGGCGCACTGAAGCTTTCTTT
. . TRBJ2-2 TRBV7-2 CASSSSRTGELFF TGTGCCAGCAGCTCCTCGCGAACCGGGGAGCTGTTTTTT
TRBD2 . TRBJ2-1 TRBV7-8 CASSKSGGVYNEQFF TGTGCCAGCAGCAAGAGCGGGGGGGTCTACAATGAGCAGTTCTTC
TRBD1 . TRBJ2-5 TRBV15 CATSSRQGGPETQYF TGTGCCACCAGCAGTCGACAGGGGGGCCCAGAGACCCAGTACTTC
. . TRBJ2-3 TRBV5-1 CASSLASYPDTQYF TGCGCCAGCAGCTTGGCAAGTTACCCAGATACGCAGTATTTT
. . TRBJ1-6 TRBV21-1 CASSKALRRPLHF TGTGCCAGCAGCAAAGCCCTACGTAGGCCCCTCCACTTT
. . TRBJ1-4 TRBV10-3 CAISESGGGANEKLFF TGTGCCATCAGTGAGTCAGGCGGGGGAGCTAATGAAAAACTGTTTTTT
TRBD1 . TRBJ1-1 TRBV7-2 CASSPDRGVTEAFF TGTGCCAGCAGCCCTGACAGGGGGGTCACTGAAGCTTTCTTT
. . TRBJ1-3 TRBV3-1/TRBV3-2 CASSPYGNTIYF TGTGCCAGCAGCCCCTACGGAAACACCATATATTTT
TRBD1 . TRBJ2-1 TRBV6-2/TRBV6-3 CASSSGAGTGGLNEQFF TGTGCCAGCAGTTCCGGAGCCGGGACAGGGGGCTTGAATGAGCAGTTCTTC
. . TRBJ1-4 TRBV28 CASTARGEKLFF TGTGCCAGCACCGCGAGGGGAGAAAAACTGTTTTTT
. few TRBJ2-7 TRBV7-3 CASSLDASYEQYF TGTGCCAGCAGCCTGGACGCTTCCTACGAGCAGTACTTC